This T cell receptor (beta chain) originates from a study of blood T cells in healthy people across ages. V lost 4 bases to trimming and J lost 11 bases, with 20 bases between them. Germline values: CDR1 MDHEN, CDR2 SYDVKM. CDR3 length: 14 residues. This clonotype was picked up many times. A minimum of 5 micrograms of total RNA was extracted per sample. Then a second PCR, running roughly 6 to 12 cycles, was carried out with a sample-barcoded 5' primer and a J-beta primer mix. Each of the cDNA molecules was tagged by a template-switch adaptor with 12 random nucleotides. TCRdb analysed the 5' RACE reads with MiXCR anew, one entry per CDR3 protein. The sample records some 1.7 million distinct CDR3 sequences, 25% to 30% being singletons.

This TCR derives from a woman aged 25 to 39 in good health. The chain has TRBV28 and TRBJ2-5; the D gene is possibly TRBD2 (7 bases). The sequencing input was blood. CDR3 DNA sequence: TGTGCCAGCAGTTATTATTTTAGGGGGAGGGAGCAGTACTTC. This sequence encodes CASSYYFRGREQYF.